This T cell receptor beta chain was sequenced during a study of T cell clusters in autoimmune cytopenias. One tube held mixed TRB-A and TRB-B primer pools for touch-down PCR. TCRdb processed the multiplex PCR reads again and assigns one entry to each CDR3 protein, with no DNA. The specimen's table records 15,000 or so distinct CDR3 sequences. TRB was amplified from around 0.25 ug of peripheral blood genomic DNA per sample. The CDR3 consists of 14 residues. This chain links TRBV12-3 or TRBV12-4 with TRBJ2-3; TCRdb outputs TRBD1, but without DNA this stays unchecked. The sample comprised peripheral blood. The sequence derives from a human donor with an autoimmune cytopenia or autoimmune hepatitis (not recorded which). CDR3 loop: CASSIAGGQDTQYF.